This entry features one TCR beta chain sequence. These data come from a study of blood T cell repertoires in COVID-19. Profiled with immunoSEQ multiplex PCR; TCRdb holds only in-frame clones, not every one. Of about 69,000 clones in the sample, roughly 89% are singletons; the top ten hold around 5.3%. From germline, CDR1 is MNHNS and CDR2 SASEGT. The CDR3 totals 13 residues. Trimming cost V 0 bases and J 5 bases, with 8 bases left between them. The chain couples TRBV6-1 to TRBJ2-7; D unclear. Input material: peripheral blood. The sequence was collected from a man in his forties or fifties with acute or convalescent COVID-19. The CDR3 sequence: CASSEAGPDEQYF. In nucleotides, the CDR3 is TGTGCCAGCAGTGAAGCCGGTCCCGACGAGCAGTACTTC.